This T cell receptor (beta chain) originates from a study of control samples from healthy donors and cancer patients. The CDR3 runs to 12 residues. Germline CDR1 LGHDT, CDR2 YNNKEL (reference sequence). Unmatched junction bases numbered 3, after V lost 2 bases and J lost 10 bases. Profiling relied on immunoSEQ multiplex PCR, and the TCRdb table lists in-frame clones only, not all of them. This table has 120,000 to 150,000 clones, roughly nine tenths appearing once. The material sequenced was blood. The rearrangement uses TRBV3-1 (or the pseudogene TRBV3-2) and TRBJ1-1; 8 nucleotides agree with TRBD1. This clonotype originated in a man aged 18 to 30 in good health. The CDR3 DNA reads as TGTGCCAGCAGCCAACGGGACAGGAGAGCTTTCTTT. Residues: CASSQRDRRAFF.